Listed here are 32 T cell receptor beta chains from one sample, sequenced in a study of CD8 T cells in ankylosing spondylitis. TCRdb re-called the 5' RACE reads with MiXCR, one entry per CDR3 protein. The data hold 250,000 to 300,000 distinct CDR3 sequences, with 15% to 20% observed a single time. The material sequenced was blood, either unsorted or a sorted T cell fraction (not recorded which). These receptors originate from a male donor with ankylosing spondylitis or in good health (not recorded which).

V is TRBV29-1 and J is TRBJ2-6; 11 bases agree with TRBD1. Germline V gene sequence: CDR1 SQVTM, CDR2 ANQGSEA. The CDR3 consists of 17 residues. V lost 0 bases, J lost 1 base, and 2 bases stayed unmatched. The DNA of the CDR3 is TGCAGCGTTGAAGATTGGGACAGGGGGTCTGGGGCCAACGTCCTGACTTTC. Its protein product is CSVEDWDRGSGANVLTF.

In this sample, this clonotype turned up a few times. The chain joins TRBV7-2 to TRBJ1-1; D may be TRBD1 (6 bases). The CDR3 runs 14 residues. With 1 base removed from V and 3 bases from J, the gap between germline ends came to 9 bases. Germline-derived CDR1 and CDR2 are SGHTA and FQGNSA. Here the CDR3 DNA reads TGTGCCAGCAGCTTAGGGCCAGGGGACACTGAAGCTTTCTTT. This encodes CASSLGPGDTEAFF.

This clonotype was observed a handful of times. The V gene is TRBV21-1, the J gene TRBJ2-1; TRBD1 is the table's D call, not checked against the DNA. TRBV21-1 is shown as a pseudogene. This CDR3 is built from 18 residues. The CDR3 region has the DNA TGTGCCAGCAGCAAACGGAGGGGCGGGGGACAGTCAAACAATGAGCAGTTCTTC. Translated, it gives CASSKRRGGGQSNNEQFF.

The sample holds many counts of this clonotype. J is TRBJ2-5 and V is TRBV27; 7 bases line up with TRBD1. The CDR3 is 15 amino acids. Losses at the gene ends were 7 bases for V and 4 bases for J; bases not matched to a gene: 12. Germline loops: CDR1 MNHEY, CDR2 SMNVEV (reference sequence). The CDR3 region is CASMPGLGGVETQYF. In DNA form, the CDR3 reads TGTGCCAGCATGCCAGGGTTAGGGGGCGTAGAGACCCAGTACTTC.

The V and J genes are TRBV5-5 and TRBJ2-2; 7 nucleotides line up with TRBD1. Germline assignment: CDR1 SGHKS and CDR2 YYEKEE (reference sequence). The CDR3 totals 15 residues. Unmatched junction bases numbered 6, after V lost 4 bases and J lost 3 bases. CDR3 amino acids: CASSTRQGDTGELFF. CDR3 nucleotides: TGTGCCAGCAGCACTCGACAGGGAGACACCGGGGAGCTGTTTTTT. Combining the CDR3 with reference TRBV5-5 and TRBJ2-2 gives the whole variable domain DAGVTQSPTHLIKTRGQQVTLRCSPISGHKSVSWYQQVLGQGPQFIFQYYEKEERGRGNFPDRFSARQFPNYSSELNVNALLLGDSALYLCASSTRQGDTGELFFGEGSRLTVL.

This clonotype occurred many times. The gene calls are TRBV20-1 and TRBJ2-1; possibly TRBD2 for D (6 bases). The V gene's germline CDR1 is DFQATT and CDR2 SNEGSKA (reference sequence). The CDR3 consists of 15 residues. Trimming removed 1 base at V and 5 bases at J, with 15 bases between. The CDR3 is CSARVGSSDHNEQFF. The CDR3 nucleotides read TGCAGTGCTAGAGTTGGGTCTAGCGACCACAATGAGCAGTTCTTC.

This clonotype showed up many times. The V and J genes are TRBV27 and TRBJ1-2, with 8 bases aligning to TRBD1. Germline values: CDR1 MNHEY, CDR2 SMNVEV (reference sequence). Trimming took 3 bases from V and 0 from J; bases not matched to a gene: 3. The CDR3 covers 15 residues. The CDR3 nucleotides read TGTGCCAGCAGTTTTGGACAGGGACCTAACTATGGCTACACCTTC. Protein sequence: CASSFGQGPNYGYTF.

This clonotype was seen at least ten times. The rearrangement joins TRBV27 to TRBJ2-1; 7 nucleotides match TRBD2. Trimming cost V 2 bases and J 3 bases; bases outside gene matches: 4. Germline assignment: CDR1 MNHEY and CDR2 SMNVEV (reference sequence). The length of the CDR3 is 15 residues. CDR3: CASSLGGSVYNEQFF. Here the CDR3 DNA reads TGTGCCAGCAGTTTAGGCGGGAGCGTCTACAATGAGCAGTTCTTC.

The rearrangement links TRBV7-9 to TRBJ2-7; no reliable D call. Trimming removed 3 bases at V and 2 bases at J, with 11 bases between. This CDR3 has 14 amino acids. Germline assignment: CDR1 SEHNR and CDR2 FQNEAQ (reference sequence). As DNA, the CDR3 is TGTGCCAGCAGCTTTTCTACTCAAACCTACGAGCAGTACTTC. Protein product: CASSFSTQTYEQYF.

This clonotype was seen a handful of times. The chain recombines TRBV4-3 with TRBJ1-2, with D maybe TRBD1 (5 bases). The CDR3 spans 14 residues. Trimming pared 0 bases from V and 6 bases from J, leaving 11 bases between. From germline, CDR1 is LGHNA and CDR2 YSLEER. The CDR3 coding sequence is TGCGCCAGCAGCCAAGAAGGGCAGGGCGATGGCTACACCTTC. Translating it yields CASSQEGQGDGYTF.

This clonotype has just a few counts. This chain links TRBV7-9 with TRBJ1-1; 8 bases match TRBD1. Germline CDR1 reads SEHNR; CDR2 reads FQNEAQ (reference sequence). CDR3 length: 15 amino acids. V lost 5 bases and J lost 1; bases outside the gene matches: 6. CDR3 nucleotide sequence: TGTGCCAGCAGCGTCCGACAGGGGTGGAACACTGAAGCTTTCTTT. Translation gives CASSVRQGWNTEAFF.

This clonotype has ten or more counts. The gene calls are TRBV6-5 and TRBJ2-5, with TRBD2 identical over 7 bases. Germline loops: CDR1 MNHEY, CDR2 SVGAGI. This CDR3 region has 15 residues. V was pared by 0 bases and J by 5 bases, with 6 bases of the junction left unmatched. CDR3 sequence reads: CASSYSNPAGETQYF. CDR3 DNA sequence: TGTGCCAGCAGTTACTCGAATCCAGCGGGGGAGACCCAGTACTTC.

This clonotype has more than one count but fewer than ten. The chain recombines TRBV20-1 with TRBJ2-7; TRBD2 agrees at 11 bases. In germline, CDR1 is DFQATT, CDR2 SNEGSKA (reference sequence). The CDR3 totals 13 residues. Trimming at V came to 4 bases and at J to 3 bases, leaving 2 bases not matched to a gene. The CDR3 bases are TGCAGTGCTACACTAGCGGGAGTCTACGAGCAGTACTTC. It is translated as CSATLAGVYEQYF.

This chain connects TRBV20-1 to TRBJ2-1; 9 bases fit TRBD2. CDR3 length equals 15 residues. V dropped 0 bases and J dropped 10; count of bases not matched to a gene: 10. From germline, CDR1 is DFQATT and CDR2 SNEGSKA (reference sequence). In DNA, the CDR3 is TGCAGTGCTAGAGAGGCTAGCGGGGCGTGGGGGGAGCAGTTCTTC. The encoded protein is CSAREASGAWGEQFF.

This clonotype has ten or more counts. This chain joins TRBV4-3 and TRBJ2-1, with TRBD2 matching 11 bases. J lost 6 bases, V lost 3 bases, and 4 bases had no gene match. CDR1 is LGHNA, CDR2 YSLEER, per germline. The CDR3 sequence is 15 residues long. The CDR3 here is CASSHGTSGINEQFF. CDR3 coding DNA: TGCGCCAGCAGCCACGGGACTAGCGGTATCAATGAGCAGTTCTTC.

This clonotype was counted only a few times. The chain has TRBV27 and TRBJ2-1; D remains unclear. The CDR3 sequence is 14 residues long. The germline V and J ends were trimmed by 8 bases and 0 bases, with 11 bases remaining between them. The germline CDR1 and CDR2 sequences are MNHEY and SMNVEV (reference sequence). DNA for the CDR3: TGTGCCAGCCGCCCACGGAGCTCCTACAATGAGCAGTTCTTC. Translation: CASRPRSSYNEQFF.

This clonotype was seen only a few times. The genes are TRBV27 and TRBJ1-1; D is unresolved. The CDR3 spans 11 residues. CDR1 MNHEY and CDR2 SMNVEV come from the germline V gene (reference sequence). Trimming pared 7 bases from V and 1 base from J, leaving 4 bases between. DNA for the CDR3: TGTGCCAGCATAGGGAACACTGAAGCTTTCTTT. Its translation is CASIGNTEAFF.

This clonotype has more than one count but fewer than ten. The V and J genes are TRBV29-1 and TRBJ2-7; the D is unclear. Looked up from germline, CDR1 is SQVTM and CDR2 is ANQGSEA. The CDR3 consists of 12 residues. Trimming removed 0 bases from V and 2 bases from J, with 5 bases in between. CDR3 region: CSVEDLPYEQYF. The CDR3 coding sequence is TGCAGCGTTGAAGATCTACCCTACGAGCAGTACTTC.

This clonotype was seen only a few times. J is TRBJ2-2 and V is TRBV12-3 or TRBV12-4; D is possibly TRBD2 (6 bases). This CDR3 spans 15 amino acids. V lost 6 bases, J lost 5 bases, and 16 bases lay in between. The CDR3 protein is CASRPLGGLTGELFF. The CDR3 DNA reads as TGTGCCAGCAGACCCTTGGGGGGTTTGACCGGGGAGCTGTTTTTT.

The V and J genes are TRBV11-2 and TRBJ2-3; TRBD1 matches at 9 bases. This CDR3 has 17 residues. The V gene end was trimmed by 5 bases and the J gene end by 2 bases; junction bases not matched to a gene: 11. CDR1 and CDR2 from the germline V gene are SGHAT and FQNNGV. CDR3 DNA: TGTGCCAGCAGCCAAGTAGAGGGACAGGGCCCCACAGATACGCAGTATTTT. This codes for CASSQVEGQGPTDTQYF.

This chain connects TRBV12-3 or TRBV12-4 to TRBJ2-5, with D maybe TRBD2 (5 bases). The CDR3 length is 16 residues. Deletions cut 5 bases from V and 5 bases from J, with 21 bases between. DNA of the CDR3: TGTGCCAGCAGTCACCGATTTGGAGAGGGTCCGGAGACCCAGTACTTC. It translates to CASSHRFGEGPETQYF.

This clonotype appeared a few times. V usage is TRBV7-2 and J usage is TRBJ2-3; TRBD2 agrees at 7 bases. With V trimmed by 5 bases and J by 3 bases, 11 bases remained unmatched. The CDR3 has 16 residues. Per the germline V gene, CDR1 is SGHTA and CDR2 is FQGNSA. For the CDR3, the DNA is TGTGCCAGCAGCCTCCTGGGCGGGAGCGCGACAGATACGCAGTATTTT. Translation: CASSLLGGSATDTQYF.

This clonotype was counted at least ten times. This chain connects TRBV20-1 to TRBJ2-1; 7 bases are a match to TRBD1. V was clipped by 0 bases and J by 4 bases; unmatched bases: 6. Germline CDR1 DFQATT, CDR2 SNEGSKA (reference sequence). This CDR3 has 15 amino acids. The chain's CDR3 is CSARDLVTGYNEQFF. In nucleotides, the CDR3 is TGCAGTGCTAGAGATCTCGTGACAGGGTACAATGAGCAGTTCTTC.

V and J are TRBV4-3 and TRBJ1-1; D remains ambiguous. CDR3 length equals 13 residues. Germline CDR1 is LGHNA and CDR2 is YSLEER. V lost 0 bases, J lost 8 bases, and 10 bases lay in between. In nucleotides, the CDR3 is TGCGCCAGCAGCCAAGATAGGGTCGACGAAGCTTTCTTT. Protein: CASSQDRVDEAFF.

This sequence joins TRBV7-9 and TRBJ2-5; D assignment may be TRBD1 or TRBD2 (5 bases each). Deletions cut 1 base from V and 3 bases from J, with 9 bases between. CDR1 is SEHNR and CDR2 is FQNEAQ in the germline V gene (reference sequence). This CDR3 has 14 residues. CDR3: CASSLVLGEETQYF. DNA of the CDR3: TGTGCCAGCAGCTTAGTTCTGGGGGAAGAGACCCAGTACTTC.

The chain carries TRBV11-2 and TRBJ2-3, with 10 bases aligning to TRBD2. CDR3 length equals 16 residues. V was pared by 7 bases and J by 6 bases, with 13 bases of the junction left unmatched. Germline assignment: CDR1 SGHAT and CDR2 FQNNGV. Written as DNA, the CDR3 is TGTGCCAGCAAGACGGGGACTAGCGAGAAGCAGGATACGCAGTATTTT. It specifies CASKTGTSEKQDTQYF.

This clonotype was counted a few times. This rearrangement joins TRBV6-2 or TRBV6-3 to TRBJ2-2; D gene uncertain. The CDR3 spans 16 residues. V was shortened by 7 bases and J by 4 bases, with 19 bases between the two germline ends. CDR1 and CDR2 from the germline V gene are MNHEY and SVGEGT. The CDR3 spells CASTQIESQVTGELFF. The CDR3 DNA sequence: TGTGCCAGCACACAGATCGAGTCCCAGGTCACCGGGGAGCTGTTTTTT.

The J gene is TRBJ2-1, the V gene TRBV6-4, with TRBD2 matching 14 bases. Germline V CDR1 and CDR2: MRHNA, SNTAGT. J gave up 9 bases and V 6 bases, and 4 bases lay outside the gene matches. This CDR3 contains 14 residues. The DNA for the CDR3 is TGTGCCAGCAGGGGACTAGCGGGAGCTAGTGAGCAGTTCTTC. Protein product: CASRGLAGASEQFF.

The rearrangement links TRBV4-3 to TRBJ2-7; tentative D call: TRBD1 (6 bases). Trimming took 2 bases from V and 3 from J, leaving 14 bases between them. Germline CDR1 and CDR2: LGHNA and YSLEER. The CDR3 sequence is 15 residues long. The chain's CDR3 is CASSQTTGLHYEQYF. DNA of the CDR3: TGCGCCAGCAGCCAAACGACAGGCCTCCACTACGAGCAGTACTTC.

This clonotype turned up a few times. The genes are TRBV27 and TRBJ2-1, with D maybe TRBD2 (6 bases). The germline V gene encodes CDR1 MNHEY and CDR2 SMNVEV (reference sequence). The CDR3 contains 17 residues. V dropped 5 bases and J dropped 3 bases, with 20 bases sitting between them. The CDR3 loop reads CASSTGLPKRNYNEQFF. The DNA for the CDR3 is TGTGCCAGCAGTACGGGACTTCCAAAAAGAAACTACAATGAGCAGTTCTTC.

Written as DNA, the CDR3 is TGTGCCAGCAGGGAGGACCCGGAAAGTGGGGAGCTGTTTTTT. This translates into CASREDPESGELFF. The V call is TRBV6-2 or TRBV6-3, the J call TRBJ2-2; D may be TRBD2 (5 bases). The CDR3 is 14 amino acids. In germline, CDR1 is MNHEY, CDR2 SVGEGT. Trimming took off 6 bases at V and 8 bases at J, with 16 bases between the two ends.

This sequence joins TRBV7-8 and TRBJ2-1; tentatively, D is TRBD1 or TRBD2 (6 bases each). Trimming took off 1 base at V and 8 bases at J, with 12 bases between the two ends. This CDR3 comprises 14 residues. Germline V gene sequence: CDR1 SGHVS, CDR2 FQNEAQ. CDR3 loop: CASSLGPGADEQFF. In DNA, the CDR3 is TGTGCCAGCAGCTTAGGTCCGGGGGCCGATGAGCAGTTCTTC.